The T cell receptor beta chain under discussion was sequenced for a study of technical replicates of blood from four donors. The method was immunoSEQ multiplex PCR; TCRdb's version includes in-frame clones alone and lacks a portion of them. Of approximately 97,000 clones in the sample, 95% to 96% were seen once. CDR1 and CDR2 (germline): SGHTA, FQGNSA. The CDR3 length is 12 residues. V lost 8 bases and J lost 5, with 13 bases in between. This clonotype originated in a human donor in good health. The chain employs TRBV7-2 and TRBJ2-7, with D tentatively TRBD2 (6 bases). The material sequenced was T cells isolated from PBMCs. The CDR3 sequence: CASGGSEDEQYF. The CDR3 DNA is TGTGCCAGCGGGGGGTCAGAGGACGAGCAGTACTTC. The complete variable domain, with remaining parts taken from reference TRBV7-2 and TRBJ2-7, reads GAGVSQSPSNKVTEKGKDVELRCDPISGHTALYWYRQSLGQGLEFLIYFQGNSAPDKSGLPSDRFSAERTGGSVSTLTIQRTQQEDSAVYLCASGGSEDEQYFGPGTRLTVT.